This T cell receptor beta chain was sequenced during a study of CD8 T cells in ankylosing spondylitis. There are 13 residues in the CDR3. Trimming removed 3 bases at V and 6 bases at J, with 11 bases between. TCRdb analysed the 5' RACE reads with MiXCR anew, one entry per CDR3 protein. The sample has about 360,000 distinct CDR3 sequences, roughly 20% seen once; the top ten hold around 12%. This receptor was obtained from a male donor with ankylosing spondylitis or in good health (not recorded which). This chain connects TRBV12-3 or TRBV12-4 to TRBJ1-2, with a tentative D call TRBD1 (5 bases). Sequences were obtained from blood, either unsorted or a sorted T cell fraction (not recorded which). The CDR3 is CASSFSLGDGYTF. CDR3 coding DNA: TGTGCCAGCAGTTTTTCGCTAGGGGATGGCTACACCTTC.